This TCR beta chain was recovered during a study of cytomegalovirus exposure and HLA in healthy donors. The PCR had 60 Vbeta and 13 Jbeta primers. This table comes from immunoSEQ multiplex PCR, and its TCRdb copy is limited to in-frame clones, with some not included. The sample includes 150,000 to 200,000 clones, roughly 75% of them seen just once. The study, taken as a whole, reports: Analysis was carried out at a later point, and it linked a missense DCLRE1C variant to TCR beta V- and J-gene trimming.

CDR1 is LNHDA, CDR2 SQIVND, per germline (reference sequence). V lost 3 bases, J lost 2 bases, and 11 bases lay in between. The CDR3 covers 14 residues. Concerning this clone: No antigen is known for it.

The sequenced material came from PBMCs. The sequence was obtained from a woman between 40 and 50 years old in good health and CMV-seropositive. V and J are TRBV19 and TRBJ2-7; possible D gene TRBD1, 6 bases. CDR3 coding DNA: TGTGCCAGTAGTATCGCCAGGGGCACCTACGAGCAGTACTTC. Residues: CASSIARGTYEQYF. Variable domain in full (rest from reference TRBV19 and TRBJ2-7): DGGITQSPKYLFRKEGQNVTLSCEQNLNHDAMYWYRQDPGQGLRLIYYSQIVNDFQKGDIAEGYSVSREKKESFPLTVTSAQKNPTAFYLCASSIARGTYEQYFGPGTRLTVT.